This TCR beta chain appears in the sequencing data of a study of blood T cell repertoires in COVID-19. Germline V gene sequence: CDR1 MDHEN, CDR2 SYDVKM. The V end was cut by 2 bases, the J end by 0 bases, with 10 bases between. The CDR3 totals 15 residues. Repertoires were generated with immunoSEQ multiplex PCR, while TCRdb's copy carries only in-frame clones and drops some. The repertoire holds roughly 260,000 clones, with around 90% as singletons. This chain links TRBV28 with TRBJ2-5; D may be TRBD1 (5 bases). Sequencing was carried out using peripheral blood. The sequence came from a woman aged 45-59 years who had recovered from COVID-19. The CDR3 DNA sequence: TGTGCCAGCAGTTTACAAGACAGATACCAAGAGACCCAGTACTTC. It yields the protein CASSLQDRYQETQYF.